This T cell receptor (beta chain) is from a study of vaccination effects on CD4 cells after COVID-19. In the case of this clone: Its antigen is unknown.

Data came from immunoSEQ multiplex PCR; TCRdb stores just in-frame clones and leaves some out. This sample has tens of thousands of clones; 75% to 80% occur once, and the top ten carry 5.5% to 8%. Trimming stripped 3 bases from V and 0 bases from J, with 8 bases between. Germline CDR1 reads MNHEY; CDR2 reads SVGAGI. The CDR3 has 15 residues. Before any sequencing was done, the ViraFEST assay used viral peptide pools to expand antigen-specific CD4+ T cells. After roughly 10 days in culture, the CD4+ T cells were isolated. Participants completed two doses of the BNT162b2 or mRNA-1273 vaccine. The rearrangement uses TRBV6-5 and TRBJ1-4, with a tentative D call TRBD1 (5 bases). Source: CD4+ T cells from PBMCs cultured with SARS-CoV-2 spike peptides, taken after COVID-19 vaccination. This clonotype was sampled from a human donor who received a COVID-19 vaccine. Some clones in this sample may be carry-over from other donors' samples. This chain's CDR3 is CASSYLGATNEKLFF. For the CDR3, the DNA is TGTGCCAGCAGTTATCTAGGGGCAACTAATGAAAAACTGTTTTTT.